This TCR beta chain was obtained from a study of coeliac disease. Study in general: Disease groups: newly diagnosed active, refractory type I, gluten-free-diet controlled.

This clone was seen a handful of times. Its antigen is still unknown. Measured with immunoSEQ multiplex PCR; TCRdb has only the in-frame clones, and not every one. Of a few thousand clones in the sample, around 67% were seen once. Study results and limitations: Known gliadin-specific TRB sequences: 9 of 18 coeliac samples, only 1 of 6 controls. Unbiased detection of gliadin-specific T cells was judged not feasible with this approach.

CDR1 and CDR2 from the germline V gene are LGHNA and YSLEER. The CDR3 contains 13 residues. The V end lost 0 bases, the J end lost 9 bases, and 9 bases lay between the germline ends. This clonotype was sampled from a man between 18 and 29 years old with celiac disease on a gluten-free diet. The sample consisted of lymphocytes from the gut lamina propria. The chain is built from TRBV4-3 and TRBJ1-5; no clear D. The CDR3 sequence: CASSQDRRWPQHF. The CDR3 DNA follows: TGCGCCAGCAGCCAAGATAGGAGGTGGCCCCAGCATTTT.